This T cell receptor beta chain came from a study of blood T cell repertoires in COVID-19. On the study more broadly: Samples came from the United States, Italy and Spain, spanning acute and convalescent COVID-19.

Original handling: Counts of nucleated cells, estimated from reference gene primer amplification, were obtained. Data came from immunoSEQ multiplex PCR; TCRdb stores just in-frame clones and leaves some out. V, J and clone size are those of that table, while D and trimming were read from the DNA. Here the sample spans 450,000 to 500,000 clones, approximately 90% being singletons. Participant-given clinical history determined each cohort assignment. Trimming removed 6 bases from V and 8 bases from J; junction bases left unmatched: 1. The CDR3 is made up of 13 amino acids. Germline CDR1 reads SNHLY; CDR2 reads FYNNEI.

The specimen was PBMCs or T cells enriched from blood (not recorded which). This clonotype originated in a woman aged 55-70 years who had recovered from COVID-19. The V gene is TRBV2, the J gene TRBJ1-4, with 12 bases that match TRBD1. Here the CDR3 DNA reads TGTGCCAGCAGGGGGACAGGGGGCGAAAAACTGTTTTTT. As protein: CASRGTGGEKLFF.